This TCR beta chain is drawn from a study of shared clonotypes between healthy human individuals. Regarding the study as a whole: Though the depth was large, rarefaction showed that sorted-subset sequencing was incomplete. Exclusively blood specimens were collected; tissue repertoires likely differ.

A remark on this clone: Its antigen remains unknown.

The study separated CD4+ cells into CD45RA+ naive and CD45RA-negative memory subsets. Generated by immunoSEQ multiplex PCR, the TCRdb table keeps only in-frame clones and is missing some. The sample holds some 2,400,000 clones, around 95% seen once. Germline trimming cut 0 bases from V and 5 bases from J; bases unmatched to any gene: 10. Germline V gene sequence: CDR1 WNHNN, CDR2 SYGVQD (reference sequence). This CDR3 comprises 17 residues. V usage is TRBV10-1 and J usage is TRBJ2-3; 8 bases match TRBD2. Input material: naive CD4+ T cells sorted from blood. Documented subset: CD45RA+ positively selected. The sequence was collected from a man between 18 and 29 years old in good health. The DNA for the CDR3 is TGCGCCAGCAGTGAGTCCCGTGGTAGCGGGAACAGAGATACGCAGTATTTT. It translates to CASSESRGSGNRDTQYF.